This TCR beta chain comes out of a study of early T cells in non-severe SARS-CoV-2 infection. Across the study: Bulk RNA taken from unsorted whole blood was sequenced, leaving chains unpaired. General study points: There was a bias toward anti-spike CD8 responses in VDJdb matching, which missed private and CD4 specificities.

V lost 7 bases and J lost 2, with 4 bases in between. Germline CDR1 SNHLY, CDR2 FYNNEI. CDR3 size: 11 residues. TCRdb passed the 5' RACE reads through MiXCR, listing each CDR3 protein once. This table holds fewer than 85,000 distinct CDR3 sequences, less than 15% found once. Details on this clonotype: The antigen remains unidentified.

The chain combines TRBV2 with TRBJ2-3; D not certain. The sequence came from an adult who was a healthcare worker with PCR-confirmed SARS-CoV-2 infection or an uninfected control (not recorded which). The specimen sequenced was whole blood. The CDR3 reads CASMATDTQYF. CDR3 DNA: TGTGCCAGCATGGCCACAGATACGCAGTATTTT. The full variable domain, rest sourced from reference TRBV2 and TRBJ2-3, is EPEVTQTPSHQVTQMGQEVILRCVPISNHLYFYWYRQILGQKVEFLVSFYNNEISEKSEIFDDQFSVERPDGSNFTLKIRSTKLEDSAMYFCASMATDTQYFGPGTRLTVL.